These 4 T cell receptor beta chains were all obtained from the same sample, sequenced in a study of CD8 T cells in Susac syndrome. RNA amounts of about 0.45 to 1 ug underwent reverse transcription with random hexamers. TCRdb independently ran MiXCR on the immunoSEQ multiplex PCR reads; one entry per CDR3 protein. The repertoire consists of 200,000 or so distinct CDR3 sequences, with more than 90% occurring once and the leading ten covering more than 0.09%. Source material: CD4+ T cells from PBMCs. The receptors shown here come from a human donor with multiple sclerosis.

The rearrangement joins TRBV28 to TRBJ2-1; 7 nucleotides align to TRBD1. Germline CDR1 reads MDHEN; CDR2 reads SYDVKM. The V segment lost 7 bases and the J segment 9 bases; nucleotides outside the gene matches: 6. The CDR3 consists of 12 residues. The DNA of the CDR3 is TGTGCCAGCAAAGAGACAGGGCTTGAGCAGTTCTTC. The encoded protein is CASKETGLEQFF.

This chain connects TRBV12-5 to TRBJ2-7; 9 bases map to TRBD1. J gave up 5 bases and V 6 bases, and 11 bases lay outside the gene matches. CDR3 length: 15 amino acids. Germline V CDR1 and CDR2: LGHNT, FRNRAP. CDR3 nucleotides: TGTGCTAGTGGAGACGTACAGGGGGCGCGCCACGAGCAGTACTTC. This gives the protein CASGDVQGARHEQYF. The complete variable domain, with remaining parts taken from reference TRBV12-5 and TRBJ2-7, reads DARVTQTPRHKVTEMGQEVTMRCQPILGHNTVFWYRQTMMQGLELLAYFRNRAPLDDSGMPKDRFSAEMPDATLATLKIQPSEPRDSAVYFCASGDVQGARHEQYFGPGTRLTVT.

The chain couples TRBV5-1 to TRBJ2-3; TRBD2 is a possible D gene (6 bases). The CDR3 is 15 amino acids. V gave up 4 bases and J gave up 1 base, with 13 bases separating them. The V gene's germline CDR1 is SGHRS and CDR2 YFSETQ. The CDR3 reads CASSAGPERTDTQYF. In DNA form, the CDR3 reads TGCGCCAGCAGCGCGGGACCGGAACGCACAGATACGCAGTATTTT.

The rearrangement links TRBV12-3 or TRBV12-4 to TRBJ1-6; D is possibly TRBD1 (5 bases). The V end was cut by 7 bases, the J end by 9 bases, with 16 bases between. The CDR3 length is 14 residues. This CDR3 is CASKDTVGSSPLHF. CDR3 nucleotides: TGTGCCAGCAAGGACACTGTGGGGAGTTCACCCCTCCACTTT.